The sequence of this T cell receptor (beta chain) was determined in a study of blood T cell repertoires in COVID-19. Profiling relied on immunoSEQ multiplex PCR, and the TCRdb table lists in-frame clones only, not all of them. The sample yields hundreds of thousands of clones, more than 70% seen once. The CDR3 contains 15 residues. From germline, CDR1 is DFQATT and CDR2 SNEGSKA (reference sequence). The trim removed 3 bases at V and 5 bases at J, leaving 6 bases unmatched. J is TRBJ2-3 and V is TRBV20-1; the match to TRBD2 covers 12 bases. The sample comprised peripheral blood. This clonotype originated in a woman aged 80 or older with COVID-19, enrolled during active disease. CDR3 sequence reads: CSASLAGGPGDTQYF. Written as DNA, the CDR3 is TGCAGTGCTAGTCTAGCGGGGGGGCCGGGAGATACGCAGTATTTT.